These 23 T cell receptor beta chains share one sample of origin, sequenced in a study of blood T cell repertoires in COVID-19. TCRdb keeps only in-frame clones here, not all; method: immunoSEQ multiplex PCR. The table records roughly 180,000 clones, 75% to 85% of them present only once. Input material: peripheral blood. The receptor set was obtained from a woman aged 40 to 55 with COVID-19, enrolled during active disease.

This chain connects TRBV5-8 to TRBJ2-7, with D tentatively TRBD1 (5 bases). Trimming took 4 bases from V and 5 from J, leaving 19 bases between them. This CDR3 has 15 amino acids. The germline CDR1 and CDR2 sequences are SGHTS and YDEGEE. This CDR3 is CASSQGRSSLDEQYV. The CDR3 coding sequence is TGTGCCAGCAGCCAGGGTCGGTCGTCCCTGGACGAGCAGTACGTC.

This chain uses TRBV4-1 with TRBJ1-6; no clear D. The germline CDR1 and CDR2 sequences are MGHRA and YSYEKL. This CDR3 contains 20 residues. Trimming took 2 bases from V and 0 from J, leaving 20 bases between them. CDR3 in DNA: TGCGCCAGCAGCCAATTCGGTGGGGTAAGCGGTAGCTCCTATAATTCACCCCTCCACTTT. Translation gives CASSQFGGVSGSSYNSPLHF.

This sequence joins TRBV4-1 and TRBJ2-3; 9 bases fit TRBD2. V trimming: 1 base; J trimming: 4 bases; junction bases outside the gene matches: 6. The CDR3 has 16 amino acids. Per germline, CDR1 MGHRA and CDR2 YSYEKL. The DNA of the CDR3 is TGCGCCAGCAGCCAAGCGGGGGCGGGAGGGGCAGATACGCAGTATTTT. As protein: CASSQAGAGGADTQYF.

This rearrangement joins TRBV7-8 to TRBJ2-7; weak D call: TRBD2 (5 bases). Germline assignment: CDR1 SGHVS and CDR2 FQNEAQ. Trimming took off 5 bases at V and 1 base at J, with 21 bases between the two ends. There are 17 residues in the CDR3. In nucleotides, the CDR3 is TGTGCCAGCAGCCCTAACTGGCAGCGGAGTCTGTCCTACGAGCAGTACTTC. Protein product: CASSPNWQRSLSYEQYF. Combining the CDR3 with reference TRBV7-8 and TRBJ2-7 gives the whole variable domain GAGVSQSPRYKVAKRGQDVALRCDPISGHVSLFWYQQALGQGPEFLTYFQNEAQLDKSGLPSDRFFAERPEGSVSTLKIQRTQQEDSAVYLCASSPNWQRSLSYEQYFGPGTRLTVT.

The chain carries TRBV7-2 and TRBJ2-1; TRBD2 might be the D (6 bases). The CDR3 spans 16 residues. Trimming took off 4 bases at V and 9 bases at J, with 22 bases between the two ends. CDR1 is SGHTA, CDR2 FQGNSA, per germline. CDR3 loop: CASSWGLPGVEGEQFF. The CDR3 DNA is TGTGCCAGCAGCTGGGGACTGCCTGGGGTAGAAGGTGAGCAGTTCTTC.

The chain joins TRBV7-3 to TRBJ2-1; D may be TRBD1 (5 bases). This CDR3 contains 15 residues. Germline V gives CDR1 SGHTA, CDR2 FQGTGA. V lost 5 bases to trimming and J lost 6 bases, with 17 bases between them. The CDR3 here is CASSPQGLTSNEQFF. The CDR3 nucleotides read TGTGCCAGCAGCCCCCAGGGTTTAACGTCCAATGAGCAGTTCTTC.

The rearrangement links TRBV15 to TRBJ2-7; 7 bases agree with TRBD1. CDR3 size: 12 residues. V dropped 0 bases and J dropped 7; count of bases not matched to a gene: 0. The germline V gene has CDR1 LNHNV and CDR2 YYDKDF (reference sequence). The CDR3 reads CATSREGQEQYF. The CDR3 coding sequence is TGTGCCACCAGCAGAGAGGGACAGGAGCAGTACTTC.

V and J are TRBV2 and TRBJ2-3, with a tentative D call TRBD2 (7 bases). V gave up 0 bases and J gave up 2 bases, with 21 bases separating them. CDR1 is SNHLY, CDR2 FYNNEI, per germline. The length of the CDR3 is 19 residues. CDR3 in DNA: TGTGCCAGCAGTGAAGCGAAATCGCGGGGGCAGACTAACACAGATACGCAGTATTTT. Translating gives CASSEAKSRGQTNTDTQYF.

CDR3 sequence: CASSLGLAGTGELFF. CDR3 coding DNA: TGCGCCAGCAGCTTGGGACTAGCGGGCACCGGGGAGCTGTTTTTT. The chain uses TRBV5-1 and TRBJ2-2; 10 bases fit TRBD2. The CDR3 extends over 15 amino acids. Germline trimming cut 0 bases from V and 4 bases from J; bases unmatched to any gene: 0. Germline V gene sequence: CDR1 SGHRS, CDR2 YFSETQ. Variable domain in full (rest from reference TRBV5-1 and TRBJ2-2): KAGVTQTPRYLIKTRGQQVTLSCSPISGHRSVSWYQQTPGQGLQFLFEYFSETQRNKGNFPGRFSGRQFSNSRSEMNVSTLELGDSALYLCASSLGLAGTGELFFGEGSRLTVL.

This chain connects TRBV5-1 to TRBJ1-6; D unclear. V dropped 0 bases and J dropped 7 bases, with 8 bases sitting between them. This CDR3 contains 14 residues. Germline CDR1 and CDR2: SGHRS and YFSETQ. The CDR3: CASSLVSGNSPLHF. The CDR3 region has the DNA TGCGCCAGCAGCTTGGTGTCGGGAAATTCACCCCTCCACTTT.

This sequence joins TRBV7-9 and TRBJ2-2, with 10 bases identical to TRBD2. Germline trimming cut 3 bases from V and 4 bases from J; bases unmatched to any gene: 2. This CDR3 has 15 amino acids. Germline values: CDR1 SEHNR, CDR2 FQNEAQ (reference sequence). The CDR3 region has the DNA TGTGCCAGCAGCTTTATAGCGGGGGGCACCGGGGAGCTGTTTTTT. It specifies CASSFIAGGTGELFF.

The chain links TRBV5-5 to TRBJ2-1; the match to TRBD2 covers 7 bases. The CDR3 consists of 15 residues. J was trimmed by 6 bases and V by 4 bases; bases with no gene match: 10. Germline V gene data show CDR1 as SGHKS and CDR2 as YYEKEE (reference sequence). Here the CDR3 reads CASSISGTTGNEQFF. The CDR3 DNA follows: TGTGCCAGCAGCATATCCGGGACTACAGGCAATGAGCAGTTCTTC.

This sequence joins TRBV28 and TRBJ2-7, with D perhaps TRBD1 (5 bases). Trimming took 3 bases from V and 7 from J, leaving 19 bases between them. The CDR3 runs 15 residues. Per the germline V gene, CDR1 is MDHEN and CDR2 is SYDVKM. This chain's CDR3 is CASSLVGTGAREQYF. As DNA, the CDR3 is TGTGCCAGCAGTTTGGTGGGAACAGGCGCTCGGGAGCAGTACTTC. Looking up the rest from reference TRBV28 and TRBJ2-7 gives the full variable domain: DVKVTQSSRYLVKRTGEKVFLECVQDMDHENMFWYRQDPGLGLRLIYFSYDVKMKEKGDIPEGYSVSREKKERFSLILESASTNQTSMYLCASSLVGTGAREQYFGPGTRLTVT.

This sequence joins TRBV4-2 and TRBJ2-2; TRBD1 matches at 8 bases. Germline trimming cut 0 bases from V and 8 bases from J; bases unmatched to any gene: 8. CDR3 length: 16 amino acids. The germline V gene has CDR1 LGHNA and CDR2 YNFKEQ. This CDR3 reads CASSQDSAGGGGELFF. In DNA, the CDR3 is TGTGCCAGCAGCCAAGATTCTGCAGGGGGCGGAGGGGAGCTGTTTTTT.

The rearrangement uses TRBV28 and TRBJ2-7; unclear D gene. The CDR3 covers 12 residues. Germline V gene lookup returns CDR1 MDHEN and CDR2 SYDVKM. V was trimmed by 4 bases and J by 2 bases, leaving 6 bases between them. CDR3 sequence: CASSSQTYEQYF. CDR3 nucleotides: TGTGCCAGCAGTTCACAAACCTACGAGCAGTACTTC.

A single count supports this clone. The CDR3: CASSGIQGEYEQYF. DNA of the CDR3: TGTGCCAGCTCTGGAATACAGGGAGAATACGAGCAGTACTTC. This chain connects TRBV18 to TRBJ2-7; maybe TRBD1 (6 bases). The CDR3 totals 14 residues. V shed 6 bases and J shed 4 bases, with 16 bases lying between them. Germline V gene data show CDR1 as KGHSH and CDR2 as LQKENI.

This clone was picked up a small number of times. The rearrangement uses TRBV30 and TRBJ1-4, with D unclear. Germline lookup yields CDR1 GTSNPN and CDR2 SVGIG (reference sequence). V was cut by 6 bases and J by 8 bases, with 13 bases left in between. This CDR3 is built from 12 residues. The CDR3 spells CACEVGDEKLFF. CDR3 sequence (DNA): TGTGCCTGCGAGGTGGGTGACGAAAAACTGTTTTTT.

The rearrangement uses TRBV5-6 and TRBJ2-7; maybe TRBD2 (6 bases). The CDR3 covers 15 residues. Germline values: CDR1 SGHDT, CDR2 YYEEEE. V lost 2 bases to trimming and J lost 3 bases, with 15 bases between them. The CDR3 DNA follows: TGTGCCAGCAGCTTTTTTCGGCGGGGCTACTACGAGCAGTACTTC. It translates to CASSFFRRGYYEQYF.

The chain links TRBV5-1 to TRBJ2-7; maybe TRBD1 (6 bases). The length of the CDR3 is 15 residues. Deletions cut 8 bases from V and 2 bases from J, with 20 bases between. Germline V gene lookup returns CDR1 SGHRS and CDR2 YFSETQ. In DNA, the CDR3 is TGCGCCAGTAGGCAGGGGTTGTCTAGCACCTACGAGCAGTACTTC. Translating gives CASRQGLSSTYEQYF.

V usage is TRBV19 and J usage is TRBJ2-3, with TRBD1 identical over 9 bases. V dropped 6 bases and J dropped 5; count of bases not matched to a gene: 9. CDR1 LNHDA and CDR2 SQIVND come from the germline V gene (reference sequence). There are 15 residues in the CDR3. The CDR3: CASSYRGRAGDTQYF. The CDR3 DNA follows: TGTGCCAGTAGCTACAGGGGGCGGGCGGGAGATACGCAGTATTTT. Filled out from reference TRBV19 and TRBJ2-3, the complete variable domain reads DGGITQSPKYLFRKEGQNVTLSCEQNLNHDAMYWYRQDPGQGLRLIYYSQIVNDFQKGDIAEGYSVSREKKESFPLTVTSAQKNPTAFYLCASSYRGRAGDTQYFGPGTRLTVL.

The chain is built from TRBV28 and TRBJ1-2, with 8 nucleotides matching TRBD1. Germline CDR1 and CDR2: MDHEN and SYDVKM. V gave up 10 bases and J gave up 3 bases; unmatched junction bases: 4. The CDR3 totals 12 residues. CDR3 sequence reads: CATQQGDYGYTF. CDR3 coding DNA: TGTGCCACCCAACAGGGGGACTATGGCTACACCTTC.

The V call is TRBV28, the J call TRBJ1-1, with D unresolved. The germline gives CDR1 MDHEN, CDR2 SYDVKM. V was pared by 2 bases and J by 11 bases, with 9 bases between. The CDR3 has 11 amino acids. CDR3 bases: TGTGCCAGCAGTTTACTAACCACGGCTTTCTTT. Translation: CASSLLTTAFF.

This chain connects TRBV6-5 to TRBJ1-5; perhaps TRBD1 as D (6 bases). From germline, CDR1 is MNHEY and CDR2 SVGAGI. This CDR3 has 13 amino acids. With 6 bases removed from V and 6 bases from J, the gap between germline ends came to 12 bases. The CDR3 loop is CASRNREGQPQHF. The CDR3 coding sequence is TGTGCCAGCAGGAACAGGGAGGGTCAGCCCCAGCATTTT.